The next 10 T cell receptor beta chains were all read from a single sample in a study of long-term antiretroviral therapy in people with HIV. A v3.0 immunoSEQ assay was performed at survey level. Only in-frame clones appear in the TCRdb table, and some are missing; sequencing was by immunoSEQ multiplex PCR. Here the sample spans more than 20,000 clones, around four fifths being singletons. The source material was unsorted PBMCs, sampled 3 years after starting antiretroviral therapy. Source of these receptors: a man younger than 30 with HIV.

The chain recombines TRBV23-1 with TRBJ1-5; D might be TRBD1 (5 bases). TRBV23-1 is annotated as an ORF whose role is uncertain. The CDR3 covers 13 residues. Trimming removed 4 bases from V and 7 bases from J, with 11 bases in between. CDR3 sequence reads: CASSPPGGQPQHF. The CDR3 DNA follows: TGCGCCAGCAGTCCTCCTGGGGGGCAGCCCCAGCATTTT.

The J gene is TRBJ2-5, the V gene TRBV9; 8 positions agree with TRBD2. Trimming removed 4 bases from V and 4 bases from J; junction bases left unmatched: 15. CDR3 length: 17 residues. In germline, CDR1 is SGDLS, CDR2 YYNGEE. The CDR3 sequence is CASSPGGGGGMIETQYF. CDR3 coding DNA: TGTGCCAGCAGCCCCGGTGGGGGCGGGGGGATGATAGAGACCCAGTACTTC.

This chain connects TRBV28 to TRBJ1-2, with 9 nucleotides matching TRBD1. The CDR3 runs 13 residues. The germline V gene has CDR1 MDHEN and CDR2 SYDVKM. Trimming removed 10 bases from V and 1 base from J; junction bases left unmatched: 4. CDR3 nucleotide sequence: TGTGCCACGACAGGGGGGTTTAACTATGGCTACACCTTC. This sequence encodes CATTGGFNYGYTF.

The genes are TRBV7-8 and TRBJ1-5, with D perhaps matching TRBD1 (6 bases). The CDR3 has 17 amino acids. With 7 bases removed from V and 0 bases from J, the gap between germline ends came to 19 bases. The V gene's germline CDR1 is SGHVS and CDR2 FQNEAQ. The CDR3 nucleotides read TGTGCCAGCAACACAGGGTACGGGGATGATAGCAATCAGCCCCAGCATTTT. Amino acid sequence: CASNTGYGDDSNQPQHF.

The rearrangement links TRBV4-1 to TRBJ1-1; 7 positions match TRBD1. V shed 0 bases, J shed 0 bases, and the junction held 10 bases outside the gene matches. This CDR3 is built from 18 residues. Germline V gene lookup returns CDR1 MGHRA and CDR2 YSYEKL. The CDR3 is CASSQDAPGQNMNTEAFF. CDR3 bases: TGCGCCAGCAGCCAAGACGCTCCGGGACAGAACATGAACACTGAAGCTTTCTTT.

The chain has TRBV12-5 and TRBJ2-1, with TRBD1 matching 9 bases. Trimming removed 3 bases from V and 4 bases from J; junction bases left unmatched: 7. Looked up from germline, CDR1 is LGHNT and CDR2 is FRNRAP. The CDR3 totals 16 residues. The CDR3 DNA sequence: TGTGCTAGTGGTTTAGACGACAGGGGGTTATACAATGAGCAGTTCTTC. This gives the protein CASGLDDRGLYNEQFF.

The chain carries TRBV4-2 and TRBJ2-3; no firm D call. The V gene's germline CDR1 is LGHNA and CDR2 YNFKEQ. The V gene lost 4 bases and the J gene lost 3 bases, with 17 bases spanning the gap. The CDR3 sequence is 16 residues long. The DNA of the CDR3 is TGTGCCAGCAGCCCGTTGGCTTCTAGTTTGACAGATACGCAGTATTTT. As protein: CASSPLASSLTDTQYF.

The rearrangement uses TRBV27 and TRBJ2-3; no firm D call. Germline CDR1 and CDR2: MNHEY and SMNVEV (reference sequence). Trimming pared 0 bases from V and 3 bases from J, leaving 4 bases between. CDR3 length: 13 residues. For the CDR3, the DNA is TGTGCCAGCAGTTTATCGAGGACAGATACGCAGTATTTT. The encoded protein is CASSLSRTDTQYF.

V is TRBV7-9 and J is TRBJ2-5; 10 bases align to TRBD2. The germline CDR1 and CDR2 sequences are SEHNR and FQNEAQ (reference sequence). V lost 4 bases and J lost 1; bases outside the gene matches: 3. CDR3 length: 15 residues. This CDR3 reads CASSSSGGVQETQYF. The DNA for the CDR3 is TGTGCCAGCAGCTCAAGCGGGGGGGTCCAAGAGACCCAGTACTTC.

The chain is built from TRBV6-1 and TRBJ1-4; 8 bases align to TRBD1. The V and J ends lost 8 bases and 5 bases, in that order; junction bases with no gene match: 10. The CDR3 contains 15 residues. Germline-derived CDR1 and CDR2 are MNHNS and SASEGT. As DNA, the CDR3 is TGTGCCAGCTATGCTCGACAGGGGCGAAATGAAAAACTGTTTTTT. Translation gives CASYARQGRNEKLFF.